Presented here are 17 T cell receptor beta chains from one specimen sequenced in a study of cytomegalovirus exposure and HLA in healthy donors. This PCR relied on a set of 60 Vbeta primers and 13 Jbeta primers. The data were produced by immunoSEQ multiplex PCR, yet TCRdb's version contains in-frame clones alone and is incomplete. The sample has some 160,000 clones, roughly 88% seen once. The material sequenced was PBMCs. The receptors derive from a woman younger than 30 in good health and CMV-seronegative.

J is TRBJ1-4 and V is TRBV7-2; D is uncertain. With 5 bases removed from V and 7 bases from J, the gap between germline ends came to 11 bases. CDR1 is SGHTA and CDR2 is FQGNSA in the germline V gene. The CDR3 covers 13 residues. CDR3 sequence (DNA): TGTGCCAGCAGCGAGAGCTTTGGTGAAAAACTGTTTTTT. It specifies CASSESFGEKLFF.

J is TRBJ2-5 and V is TRBV6-5; maybe TRBD2 (7 bases). The CDR3 has 15 residues. CDR1 and CDR2 from the germline V gene are MNHEY and SVGAGI. Trimming left V 4 bases short and J 1 base short, with 13 bases between. The CDR3: CASSSSGGAQETQYF. DNA for the CDR3: TGTGCCAGCAGTTCCTCTGGGGGGGCCCAAGAGACCCAGTACTTC.

This chain uses TRBV30 with TRBJ1-5; possibly TRBD1 for D (6 bases). The CDR3 contains 13 residues. V dropped 1 base and J dropped 6 bases, with 10 bases sitting between them. Germline CDR1 and CDR2: GTSNPN and SVGIG (reference sequence). CDR3 loop: CAWSAGGGQPQHF. The CDR3 DNA is TGTGCCTGGAGTGCGGGGGGCGGTCAGCCCCAGCATTTT.

The CDR3 sequence: CASSFRYQDGYTF. In DNA form, the CDR3 reads TGTGCCAGCAGTTTTCGGTATCAGGATGGCTACACCTTC. V and J are TRBV27 and TRBJ1-2; D is ambiguous. The CDR3 runs 13 residues. Looked up from germline, CDR1 is MNHEY and CDR2 is SMNVEV (reference sequence). V shed 3 bases and J shed 6 bases, with 11 bases lying between them.

Details on this clone: Additional DNA sequences in this sample encode the identical CDR3. The rearrangement joins TRBV2 to TRBJ1-6; D gene uncertain. Germline V gene sequence: CDR1 SNHLY, CDR2 FYNNEI. Trimming took 7 bases from V and 9 from J, leaving 7 bases between them. CDR3 length: 11 amino acids. The CDR3 bases are TGTGCCAGCACCCTTAGTTCACCCCTCCACTTT. Translated: CASTLSSPLHF.

The rearrangement uses TRBV19 and TRBJ1-1; 10 bases match TRBD1. Germline V gene sequence: CDR1 LNHDA, CDR2 SQIVND (reference sequence). The junction had 10 bases not matched to a gene; V was cut back by 3 bases and J by 3 bases. The CDR3 extends over 17 amino acids. The CDR3 here is CASSIRDRGRIDTEAFF. The CDR3 DNA reads TGTGCCAGTAGTATTAGGGACAGGGGACGAATTGACACTGAAGCTTTCTTT.

This chain uses TRBV5-1 with TRBJ2-3; a possible D gene is TRBD1 (6 bases). The CDR3 extends over 16 amino acids. V was clipped by 3 bases and J by 2 bases, with 16 bases between them. Germline V gives CDR1 SGHRS, CDR2 YFSETQ. CDR3 nucleotide sequence: TGCGCCAGCAGCTCTTCGACAGGAACTCCCACAGATACGCAGTATTTT. Amino acids: CASSSSTGTPTDTQYF.

This CDR3 reads CAVSGLQETQYF. In DNA form, the CDR3 reads TGTGCTGTTAGCGGGCTCCAAGAGACCCAGTACTTC. The chain is built from TRBV7-6 and TRBJ2-5, with TRBD2 matching over 7 bases. In germline, CDR1 is SGHVS, CDR2 FNYEAQ. There are 12 residues in the CDR3.

This clone turned up a few times. The CDR3 sequence is CASSLSRQNYGYTF. Written as DNA, the CDR3 is TGTGCCAGCAGCTTATCCCGACAGAACTATGGCTACACCTTC. The chain has TRBV11-2 and TRBJ1-2; a possible D gene is TRBD1 (5 bases). The CDR3 totals 14 residues. The germline gives CDR1 SGHAT, CDR2 FQNNGV. Trimming removed 2 bases at V and 2 bases at J, with 9 bases between.

The chain employs TRBV5-1 and TRBJ1-1; D uncertain. Germline V lookup: CDR1 SGHRS, CDR2 YFSETQ. The V gene lost 4 bases and the J gene lost 1 base, with 11 bases spanning the gap. The CDR3 covers 14 residues. CDR3 sequence: CASSLSSRNTEAFF. The CDR3 DNA sequence: TGCGCCAGCAGCCTATCCTCGCGGAACACTGAAGCTTTCTTT.

The rearrangement links TRBV5-1 to TRBJ2-3; tentatively, D is TRBD1 (5 bases). The CDR3 runs to 14 residues. Trimming stripped 4 bases from V and 4 bases from J, with 13 bases between. Germline values: CDR1 SGHRS, CDR2 YFSETQ. The CDR3, as DNA: TGCGCCAGCAGCCCAGGACAAGTGGCAGATACGCAGTATTTT. It yields the protein CASSPGQVADTQYF.

This clone was counted once. The V and J genes are TRBV25-1 and TRBJ1-1, with TRBD1 identical over 11 bases. The CDR3 length is 13 residues. The V and J ends lost 7 bases and 3 bases, in that order; junction bases with no gene match: 1. The V gene's germline CDR1 is MGHDK and CDR2 SYGVNS. The CDR3 region is CASKGQGDTEAFF. For the CDR3, the DNA is TGTGCCAGCAAGGGACAGGGGGACACTGAAGCTTTCTTT.

This clone has only a few counts. The chain links TRBV5-6 to TRBJ1-1; D remains ambiguous. Trimming left V 6 bases short and J 1 base short, with 10 bases between. The germline V gene encodes CDR1 SGHDT and CDR2 YYEEEE. The CDR3 runs to 13 residues. The CDR3, as DNA: TGTGCCAGCATCTGGGCGGGGAACACTGAAGCTTTCTTT. Protein sequence: CASIWAGNTEAFF.

This chain joins TRBV19 and TRBJ1-1, with a weak D call TRBD1 (5 bases). The CDR3 consists of 13 residues. Trimming pared 5 bases from V and 7 bases from J, leaving 14 bases between. CDR1 and CDR2 from the germline V gene are LNHDA and SQIVND (reference sequence). The CDR3 coding sequence is TGTGCCAGTAGTTTAAGACGACAGAATGAAGCTTTCTTT. Its translation is CASSLRRQNEAFF.

The chain couples TRBV7-9 to TRBJ2-5; TRBD1 matches at 9 bases. Germline-derived CDR1 and CDR2 are SEHNR and FQNEAQ (reference sequence). V shed 3 bases and J 11 bases; nucleotides not matched to a gene: 10. The CDR3 length is 14 residues. For the CDR3, the DNA is TGTGCCAGCAGCTTGGACAGGGGTGCCTTCAAGCAGTACTTC. This encodes CASSLDRGAFKQYF.

The chain combines TRBV12-5 with TRBJ1-5; 7 bases agree with TRBD1. Per germline, CDR1 LGHNT and CDR2 FRNRAP. With 6 bases clipped from V and 2 bases from J, the junction kept 13 bases outside the gene matches. CDR3 length equals 17 residues. Here the CDR3 DNA reads TGTGCTAGTGGCTATCCGGGACAGAGACGTGGCAATCAGCCCCAGCATTTT. Translating gives CASGYPGQRRGNQPQHF.

The J gene is TRBJ1-1, the V gene TRBV23-1; TRBD1 matches at 7 bases. TRBV23-1 is recorded as an ORF, its role being uncertain. V was clipped by 0 bases and J by 4 bases; unmatched bases: 2. The CDR3 covers 14 residues. CDR3 sequence reads: CASSQSQGSTEAFF. As DNA, the CDR3 is TGCGCCAGCAGTCAATCACAGGGGAGCACTGAAGCTTTCTTT.